The clone carrying this TCR beta chain was observed a few times. What it binds is unknown. These data come from a study of post-analysis software for immune sequencing data. Overall study findings and caveats: When patients were compared with controls, about five TRBV segments were more frequent, TRBV5-6, TRBV5-1 and TRBV20-1 among them. When compared against controls, multiple sclerosis patients showed significantly lower normalized Chao1 diversity.

cDNA libraries for TCR beta contained unique molecular identifiers. The T cell input of about 1 to 10 million gave roughly 0.5 million cDNA molecules. MiXCR, applied by TCRdb to the PCR reads, yields one record per CDR3 protein. The sample holds about 770,000 distinct CDR3 sequences, under 60% seen once. CDR1 and CDR2 (germline): MNHEY, SMNVEV (reference sequence). Between the trimmed V and J ends, which lost 3 bases and 2 bases, there was a span of 8 bases. The CDR3 is 13 residues long. The sample comprised blood. The rearrangement joins TRBV27 to TRBJ2-7; D is unclear. The clonotype originates from a girl aged 5-17 years with multiple sclerosis. CDR3 nucleotide sequence: TGTGCCAGCAGTTTTAAGGGCGCCTACGAGCAGTACTTC. This translates into CASSFKGAYEQYF.